The sequence of this T cell receptor beta chain was determined in a study of T cells after yellow fever vaccination. CDR3 size: 17 residues. The V and J ends lost 2 bases and 0 bases respectively, with 13 bases between them. CDR1 LNHNV and CDR2 YYDKDF come from the germline V gene (reference sequence). TCRdb re-called the 5' RACE reads with MiXCR, one entry per CDR3 protein. This table holds 300,000 to 450,000 distinct CDR3 sequences, approximately 5.7% found once. At least ten counts were recorded for this clonotype. The sequence derives from a man aged 25 to 40 who received the YFV17D yellow fever vaccine. This chain links TRBV15 with TRBJ2-2; no reliable D call. This sample comprised PBMCs, obtained 5 days after the yellow fever booster vaccination. The CDR3 protein is CATSRPPGRANTGELFF. CDR3 nucleotides: TGTGCCACCAGCAGACCCCCCGGAAGGGCGAACACCGGGGAGCTGTTTTTT.